This TCR beta chain came from a study of cytomegalovirus exposure and HLA in healthy donors. General study results and limits: Earlier analysis found most TCR beta V segments productive about 87% or about 30% of the time.

This CDR3 has 14 residues. The V and J ends lost 6 bases and 8 bases, in that order; junction bases with no gene match: 9. Germline assignment: CDR1 MDHEN and CDR2 SYDVKM. In the PCR, 60 Vbeta and 13 Jbeta primers were used. Produced via immunoSEQ multiplex PCR; TCRdb's table is partial and in-frame only. The table records about 120,000 clones, 80% of them present only once. A word on this clone: Antigen: not known.

This TCR was sampled from a female donor in good health and CMV-seropositive. Sequencing was carried out using PBMCs. The gene calls are TRBV28 and TRBJ1-4; 7 bases are shared with TRBD1. CDR3 sequence (DNA): TGTGCCAGCAGCACCGGGACAGTTAGAGAAAAACTGTTTTTT. Encoded protein: CASSTGTVREKLFF.